This is a list of T cell receptor beta chains from one sample in a study of identical twins. In TCRdb, the 5' RACE reads were re-called with MiXCR into one record per CDR3 protein. Here the sample spans roughly 630,000 distinct CDR3 sequences, 7.1% being singletons. The same sample was also studied in work on yellow fever vaccine responses in identical twins.

The specimen was PBMCs. The receptors derive from a woman under 30 in good health. The CDR3 runs from the conserved cysteine through the conserved F or W. Fields, in order: J gene, clone size, D gene, V gene, CDR3 protein, CDR3 DNA. The D gene is left open where the match is weak. The size of a clone is reported for some rows only, either as once, few or many, or as a class for expanded clones.

TRBJ2-7,few,TRBD2,TRBV28,CASLAGSRYEQYF,TGTGCCAGTTTAGCGGGGAGTAGGTACGAGCAGTACTTC
TRBJ2-3,NA,NA,TRBV10-1,CASSESGRHSGTDTQYF,TGCGCCAGCAGTGAGTCGGGGAGGCACTCTGGCACAGATACGCAGTATTTT
TRBJ2-1,NA,TRBD2,TRBV20-1,CSAGAGGEQFF,TGCAGTGCTGGGGCGGGGGGTGAGCAGTTCTTC
TRBJ1-1,many,NA,TRBV5-1,CASSLGQADTEAFF,TGCGCCAGCAGCTTGGGACAGGCGGACACTGAAGCTTTCTTT
TRBJ1-5,NA,NA,TRBV7-2,CASSSGGPRGPQHF,TGTGCCAGCAGCTCTGGCGGGCCCAGAGGTCCCCAGCATTTT
TRBJ1-2,few,NA,TRBV12-3/TRBV12-4,CASSLLGPNYGYTF,TGTGCCAGCAGCCTCTTGGGACCAAACTATGGCTACACCTTC
TRBJ2-3,many,NA,TRBV7-9,CASSSTGDTQYF,TGTGCCAGCAGCTCTACAGGGGATACGCAGTATTTT
TRBJ2-3,many,NA,TRBV11-1,CASSLAEAAHTQYF,TGTGCCAGCAGCTTAGCAGAGGCAGCCCATACGCAGTATTTT
TRBJ2-1,once,TRBD2,TRBV20-1,CSAPPWREAYSYNGQFF,TGCAGTGCTCCTCCCTGGCGGGAGGCATACTCCTACAATGGGCAGTTCTTC
TRBJ1-1,few,NA,TRBV20-1,CSTPSTNTEAFF,TGCAGTACTCCTTCAACGAACACTGAAGCTTTCTTT
TRBJ1-1,many,NA,TRBV7-2,CASSLYWGSGTEAFF,TGTGCCAGCAGCTTATACTGGGGATCGGGCACTGAAGCTTTCTTT
TRBJ2-3,NA,NA,TRBV27,CASSLLGQNTDTQYF,TGTGCCAGCAGTTTACTCGGACAGAACACAGATACGCAGTATTTT
TRBJ2-1,NA,TRBD2,TRBV20-1,CSARTSGGAPYNEQFF,TGCAGTGCTAGGACTAGCGGGGGGGCCCCCTACAATGAGCAGTTCTTC
TRBJ2-1,many,TRBD2,TRBV7-6,CASSSTGTSSYNEQFF,TGTGCCAGCAGCTCTACCGGGACTAGCTCCTACAATGAGCAGTTCTTC
TRBJ1-4,many,NA,TRBV4-1,CASSQDRVQKLFF,TGCGCCAGCAGCCAAGATAGGGTACAAAAACTGTTTTTT
TRBJ1-1,NA,NA,TRBV7-9,CASSLGGDLAFF,TGTGCCAGCAGCTTAGGAGGGGATCTAGCTTTCTTT
TRBJ2-5,many,TRBD2,TRBV20-1,CSVSGIQETQYF,TGCAGTGTAAGCGGGATCCAAGAGACCCAGTACTTC
TRBJ2-5,NA,TRBD2,TRBV3-1,CASSQDSPAGGLETQYF,TGTGCCAGCAGCCAAGATAGTCCAGCGGGGGGGCTCGAGACCCAGTACTTC
TRBJ2-7,NA,NA,TRBV24-1,CAAADSLPYEQYF,TGTGCCGCCGCCGACAGCTTGCCCTACGAGCAGTACTTC
TRBJ2-2,NA,NA,TRBV24-1,CATSGFRDTGELFF,TGTGCCACCAGTGGATTCCGAGACACCGGGGAGCTGTTTTTT
TRBJ2-1,few,TRBD1,TRBV7-6,CASSRGGQGGGEQFF,TGTGCCAGCAGCCGTGGGGGACAGGGAGGCGGTGAGCAGTTCTTC
TRBJ1-2,many,NA,TRBV6-5,CASSYSIPGFLGASEGYTF,TGTGCCAGCAGTTACTCAATTCCAGGTTTTTTGGGCGCTTCGGAAGGCTACACCTTC
TRBJ2-1,few,TRBD1,TRBV5-1,CASSPGTVGNEQFF,TGCGCCAGCAGCCCGGGGACAGTTGGCAATGAGCAGTTCTTC
TRBJ1-6,NA,TRBD1,TRBV2,CARAQGFNSPLHF,TGTGCCAGGGCACAGGGGTTTAATTCACCCCTCCACTTT
TRBJ2-5,few,TRBD2,TRBV2,CASVTSGRKQETQYF,TGTGCCAGCGTTACTAGCGGGAGAAAACAAGAGACCCAGTACTTC
TRBJ1-2,many,NA,TRBV4-1,CASSTGTGGYTF,TGCGCCAGCAGCACAGGGACGGGAGGCTACACCTTC
TRBJ2-1,many,NA,TRBV5-1,CASSPNWGSNEQFF,TGCGCCAGCAGCCCGAATTGGGGATCCAATGAGCAGTTCTTC
TRBJ1-4,many,TRBD1,TRBV5-1,CASSTTGLSEKLFF,TGCGCCAGCAGCACGACAGGGTTAAGTGAAAAACTGTTTTTT
TRBJ2-3,few,NA,TRBV3-1,CASSHGAGGTDTQYF,TGTGCCAGCAGCCATGGGGCCGGCGGCACAGATACGCAGTATTTT
TRBJ2-1,few,TRBD2,TRBV4-1,CASSPSGTSGTISYNEQFF,TGCGCCAGCAGCCCCTCGGGGACTAGCGGCACCATCTCCTACAATGAGCAGTTCTTC
TRBJ2-1,few,NA,TRBV29-1,CSVGGGGVEQFF,TGCAGCGTTGGTGGAGGGGGGGTCGAGCAGTTCTTC
TRBJ2-1,many,TRBD2,TRBV7-6,CASRASGRASKFF,TGTGCCAGCAGGGCTAGCGGGAGGGCCTCTAAGTTCTTC
TRBJ2-7,many,NA,TRBV6-1,CASSGYPGGSYEQYF,TGTGCCAGCAGTGGATACCCCGGCGGGTCCTACGAGCAGTACTTC
TRBJ2-1,few,NA,TRBV2,CASSPEGLYNEQFF,TGTGCCAGCAGCCCAGAGGGACTTTACAATGAGCAGTTCTTC
TRBJ2-1,NA,TRBD1,TRBV12-3/TRBV12-4,CASSLRSWDRGPYNEQFF,TGTGCCAGCAGTTTAAGATCCTGGGACAGGGGGCCGTACAATGAGCAGTTCTTC